The sequence of this T cell receptor (beta chain) was determined in a study of shared clonotypes between healthy human individuals. On the study more broadly: For every donor, three CD4 naive, three CD4 memory, two CD8 naive and one CD8 memory plates were used. Study outcomes and limitations: Donors were few, which limited the genetic and exposure-history diversity represented.

The V gene's germline CDR1 is MNHEY and CDR2 SVGAGI. V dropped 6 bases and J dropped 8 bases, with 10 bases sitting between them. This CDR3 contains 11 residues. When replicate PCRs were run on sorted subsets, they used about 220 ng DNA, 28,000 or so T cell genomes. TCRdb's table, derived via immunoSEQ multiplex PCR, lists solely in-frame clones and lacks some. Among about 2.4 million clones listed, around 94% were seen once. The study separated CD4+ cells into CD45RA+ naive and CD45RA-negative memory subsets. To note about this clone: Antigen: not known.

The TCR was taken from a man aged 18 to 30 in good health. The V gene is TRBV6-5, the J gene TRBJ1-2, with D unclear. The source material was naive CD4+ T cells sorted from blood. Subset indicated: CD45RA+ positively selected. CDR3 sequence (DNA): TGTGCCAGCAGAGGACTGGGAGGCTACACCTTC. Encoded protein: CASRGLGGYTF.